This T cell receptor beta chain was profiled in a study of blood T cell repertoires in COVID-19. The wider study: Sites in the United States, Italy and Spain provided acute and convalescent COVID-19 samples. PBMCs, B-cell-depleted T cells, or T cells provided the cDNA or gDNA that made up the material.

The CDR3 extends over 17 amino acids. CDR1 is SGDLS and CDR2 is YYNGEE in the germline V gene. V trimming: 2 bases; J trimming: 1 base; junction bases outside the gene matches: 6. In the authors' methods: Estimated nucleated cell counts came from reference gene primer amplification. Assay used: immunoSEQ multiplex PCR; TCRdb lists only in-frame clones, some missing. V and J calls and clone size come straight from that table; D and trimming were deduced from the DNA. The sample has more than 85,000 clones; approximately 93% are singletons. The chain carries TRBV9 and TRBJ2-2, with 9 bases fitting TRBD1. This TCR was sampled from a man aged 55 to 69 with acute or convalescent COVID-19. Sequenced: peripheral blood. CDR3 sequence: CASSVNPGQGNTGELFF. As DNA, the CDR3 is TGTGCCAGCAGCGTCAACCCGGGACAGGGGAACACCGGGGAGCTGTTTTTT.